This TCR beta chain was recovered during a study of blood T cell repertoires in COVID-19. Method: immunoSEQ multiplex PCR; TCRdb's copy keeps in-frame clones and lacks some. The sample contains 450,000 or so clones, 80% to 95% of which appear only once. Individuals drawn from around 25 US areas were roughly 18 to 100 years old. Participants had their cohort set by participant-reported clinical history. CDR1 is MNHEY, CDR2 SMNVEV, per germline (reference sequence). The CDR3 is 14 residues long. J gave up 3 bases and V 6 bases, and 6 bases lay outside the gene matches. The chain combines TRBV27 with TRBJ2-7, with TRBD1 identical over 9 bases. This receptor was obtained from a man younger than 35 who had recovered from COVID-19. The sample taken for sequencing was PBMCs or T cells enriched from blood (not recorded which). The CDR3 nucleotides are TGTGCCAGCAGCCTGGGACAGGGTATCTACGAGCAGTACTTC. Translating it yields CASSLGQGIYEQYF.